The text below deals with one TCR beta chain. Its antigen is unidentified. The CDR3 contains 16 residues. V was clipped by 4 bases and J by 4 bases, with 20 bases between them. The entry originates in a study of cytomegalovirus exposure and HLA in healthy donors. Study-wide points: In a later analysis, most CMV-associated TCR beta chains appeared HLA-restricted.

Primers for the PCR totalled 60 Vbeta and 13 Jbeta. Sequenced by immunoSEQ multiplex PCR; TCRdb stores in-frame clones only, minus some. The sample comprises about 98,000 clones, around 80% of which are singletons, and approximately 16% rests with the top ten. The receptor was isolated from a man aged 60 to 75 in good health and CMV-seropositive. The chain joins TRBV5-3 to TRBJ1-2, with D tentatively TRBD1 (6 bases). TRBV5-3 counts as an open reading frame of uncertain function. The sequenced sample consisted of PBMCs. The CDR3 loop is CARSLGGVARCYGYTF. CDR3 sequence (DNA): TGTGCCAGAAGCCTTGGGGGCGTAGCGCGGTGCTATGGCTACACCTTC.